This T cell receptor (beta chain) was identified during a study of multiple sclerosis patients with progressive multifocal leukoencephalopathy. General study points: PML-onset expanded TRB clones were detectable before and during natalizumab therapy.

Only in-frame clones appear in the TCRdb table, and some are missing; sequencing was by immunoSEQ multiplex PCR. The data hold some 31,000 clones, with roughly nine tenths observed a single time. Germline values: CDR1 SEHNR, CDR2 FQNEAQ (reference sequence). J was trimmed by 0 bases and V by 5 bases; bases with no gene match: 9. The CDR3 is 16 residues long. As to time point: more than five months of natalizumab therapy. Note on this clone: Its antigen is unknown.

This sequence joins TRBV7-9 and TRBJ1-1; 7 bases align to TRBD1. Specimen: PBMCs, collected from a patient treated with natalizumab. The origin of this receptor is a human donor with multiple sclerosis. CDR3 loop: CASSLDRVEMNTEAFF. The CDR3 DNA reads TGTGCCAGCAGCCTTGACAGGGTGGAAATGAACACTGAAGCTTTCTTT. Together with reference TRBV7-9 and TRBJ1-1, the CDR3 gives the full variable domain: DTGVSQNPRHKITKRGQNVTFRCDPISEHNRLYWYRQTLGQGPEFLTYFQNEAQLEKSRLLSDRFSAERPKGSFSTLEIQRTEQGDSAMYLCASSLDRVEMNTEAFFGQGTRLTVV.